The present T cell receptor beta chain was sequenced within a study of shared clonotypes between healthy human individuals. Genomic DNA per cell subset filled all wells of several immunoSEQ plates. Original methodology: ImmunoSEQ yielded junction-only sequences lacking quality scores, so filtering differed. Assay used: immunoSEQ multiplex PCR; TCRdb lists only in-frame clones, some missing. That table supplies the V and J calls and clone size; D and trimming were determined from the DNA. The profile shows about 2.3 million clones, more than 85% of them singletons. Study-wide findings and caveats: Only blood was sampled, and tissue TCR repertoires likely differ from blood ones.

This clone has just a few counts. What it recognizes is unknown. The V gene lost 4 bases and the J gene lost 8 bases, with 12 bases spanning the gap. CDR3 length: 12 amino acids. In germline, CDR1 is SGHRS, CDR2 YFSETQ. This TCR was sampled from a young man in good health. Some clones in this sample may be carry-over from other donors' samples. J is TRBJ1-1 and V is TRBV5-1, with D maybe TRBD1 (5 bases). Material: naive CD4+ T cells from PBMCs. Documented subset: CD45RA+ positively selected. This CDR3 is CASSPERGEAFF. The CDR3 DNA is TGCGCCAGCAGCCCCGAGCGGGGGGAAGCTTTCTTT. Looking up the rest from reference TRBV5-1 and TRBJ1-1 gives the full variable domain: KAGVTQTPRYLIKTRGQQVTLSCSPISGHRSVSWYQQTPGQGLQFLFEYFSETQRNKGNFPGRFSGRQFSNSRSEMNVSTLELGDSALYLCASSPERGEAFFGQGTRLTVV.